This record looks at one TCR beta chain sequence and its context. Antigen unknown. The data derive from a study of T cell responses to AZD1222 COVID-19 vaccine. Study-level findings and limits: Vaccine-associated CD4 TCRs spanned spike, dominant at 160-218 and 743-854. Among the donors, most were white British and more were female, and clonal diversity was possibly underestimated.

Measured with immunoSEQ multiplex PCR; TCRdb has only the in-frame clones, and not every one. The sample lists 150,000 to 200,000 clones; around 90% were seen once. Per germline, CDR1 SGHDN and CDR2 FVKESK. This CDR3 contains 17 residues. The V end lost 0 bases, the J end lost 4 bases, and 18 bases lay between the germline ends. This sequence was found in an adult in good health. The chain is built from TRBV14 and TRBJ1-1; possibly TRBD1 for D (6 bases). The input for sequencing was peripheral blood, taken on day 0 of AZD1222 vaccination. The CDR3 nucleotides read TGTGCCAGCAGCCAAGATCTTGGGGCAGGGGTGATCACTGAAGCTTTCTTT. Encoded protein: CASSQDLGAGVITEAFF.